The 22 T cell receptor beta chains below come from one sample, sequenced in a study of CD8 T cells in ankylosing spondylitis. TCRdb re-called the 5' RACE reads with MiXCR, one entry per CDR3 protein. The repertoire holds 150,000 to 200,000 distinct CDR3 sequences, with around 10% as singletons. Sequencing was done on a sample of blood, either unsorted or a sorted T cell fraction (not recorded which). These receptors all stem from a male donor with ankylosing spondylitis or in good health (not recorded which).

This chain joins TRBV20-1 and TRBJ2-1; 7 bases line up with TRBD2. V was clipped by 6 bases and J by 7 bases; unmatched bases: 15. The CDR3 length is 15 residues. Germline CDR1 and CDR2: DFQATT and SNEGSKA (reference sequence). The CDR3: CSAHGGGSSRNEQFF. The CDR3, as DNA: TGCAGTGCCCATGGCGGCGGGAGTAGTAGGAATGAGCAGTTCTTC.

The chain employs TRBV7-6 and TRBJ2-1, with D uncertain. The CDR3 contains 14 residues. With 1 base removed from V and 2 bases from J, the gap between germline ends came to 6 bases. From germline, CDR1 is SGHVS and CDR2 FNYEAQ. The CDR3: CASSLGWAYNEQFF. The CDR3 DNA follows: TGTGCCAGCAGCTTAGGTTGGGCCTACAATGAGCAGTTCTTC.

J is TRBJ1-5 and V is TRBV7-9; D ambiguous. The CDR3 is 13 amino acids. V was trimmed by 3 bases and J by 4 bases, leaving 7 bases between them. Germline lookup yields CDR1 SEHNR and CDR2 FQNEAQ (reference sequence). The CDR3 is CASSFGENQPQHF. The CDR3 DNA sequence: TGTGCCAGCAGCTTCGGAGAGAATCAGCCCCAGCATTTT.

This clonotype came up many times. The J gene is TRBJ2-3, the V gene TRBV12-3 or TRBV12-4; 8 bases map to TRBD1. J was trimmed by 0 bases and V by 5 bases; bases with no gene match: 7. The CDR3 is 16 residues long. The chain's CDR3 is CASSPQGQASTDTQYF. For the CDR3, the DNA is TGTGCCAGCAGTCCCCAGGGACAGGCCAGCACAGATACGCAGTATTTT.

Only a few counts were recorded for this clonotype. This chain connects TRBV6-2 or TRBV6-3 to TRBJ2-3, with D perhaps TRBD2 (6 bases). CDR1 is MNHEY, CDR2 SVGEGT, per germline. V was clipped by 4 bases and J by 7 bases, with 15 bases between them. The CDR3 loop spans 14 amino acids. The CDR3 nucleotides read TGTGCCAGCAGTTGGAGGGCAGCCCTCAATACGCAGTATTTT. This sequence encodes CASSWRAALNTQYF.

Ten or more counts support this clonotype. V usage is TRBV5-1 and J usage is TRBJ2-7, with unresolved D. Germline V gene lookup returns CDR1 SGHRS and CDR2 YFSETQ. The CDR3 length is 14 residues. V was trimmed by 2 bases and J by 5 bases, leaving 14 bases between them. As DNA, the CDR3 is TGCGCCAGCAGCTTCAGGCCCAGTGTAAACGAGCAGTACTTC. This gives the protein CASSFRPSVNEQYF.

The chain employs TRBV15 and TRBJ2-3, with 11 bases that match TRBD2. J lost 6 bases, V lost 3 bases, and 8 bases had no gene match. From germline, CDR1 is LNHNV and CDR2 YYDKDF (reference sequence). The CDR3 length is 16 residues. The CDR3 here is CATSRSLAGVSDTQYF. For the CDR3, the DNA is TGTGCCACCAGCAGGTCACTAGCGGGAGTGTCCGATACGCAGTATTTT.

The chain uses TRBV6-5 and TRBJ1-4; D perhaps matches TRBD1 (5 bases). Germline CDR1 reads MNHEY; CDR2 reads SVGAGI. The CDR3 has 14 amino acids. Trimming shortened V by 0 bases and J by 8 bases, and 10 bases separated the two germline ends. The DNA of the CDR3 is TGTGCCAGCAGTTACTCGCAACAGGCAGAAAAACTGTTTTTT. This codes for CASSYSQQAEKLFF.

This clonotype was detected many times. The chain uses TRBV9 and TRBJ1-5, with no clear D. The CDR3 is made up of 13 amino acids. V gave up 0 bases and J gave up 4 bases, with 5 bases separating them. Germline-derived CDR1 and CDR2 are SGDLS and YYNGEE. CDR3 DNA sequence: TGTGCCAGCAGCGTAGGGGTAAATCAGCCCCAGCATTTT. This translates into CASSVGVNQPQHF.

This clonotype was seen at least ten times. V usage is TRBV10-2 and J usage is TRBJ1-1, with D possibly matching TRBD1 (5 bases). This CDR3 has 13 residues. Germline V lookup: CDR1 WSHSY, CDR2 SAAADI. V was clipped by 0 bases and J by 6 bases, with 8 bases between them. CDR3 nucleotide sequence: TGCGCCAGCAGTGAGTCGTTCAGGGCTGAAGCTTTCTTT. Protein product: CASSESFRAEAFF.

This clonotype appeared a few times. J is TRBJ2-7 and V is TRBV18, with a possible D match to TRBD1 (5 bases). The V gene's germline CDR1 is KGHSH and CDR2 LQKENI. The CDR3 is 16 residues long. V lost 6 bases to trimming and J lost 5 bases, with 23 bases between them. CDR3 sequence reads: CASSLFETAGVNEQYF. For the CDR3, the DNA is TGTGCCAGCTCCCTATTCGAGACAGCCGGAGTTAACGAGCAGTACTTC. Full variable domain (rest looked up from reference TRBV18 and TRBJ2-7): NAGVMQNPRHLVRRRGQEARLRCSPMKGHSHVYWYRQLPEEGLKFMVYLQKENIIDESGMPKERFSAEFPKEGPSILRIQQVVRGDSAAYFCASSLFETAGVNEQYFGPGTRLTVT.

This clonotype showed up many times. The rearrangement links TRBV7-8 to TRBJ1-4; D remains ambiguous. Trimming removed 2 bases at V and 4 bases at J, with 2 bases between. Germline V gene lookup returns CDR1 SGHVS and CDR2 FQNEAQ. The CDR3 is 12 amino acids. CDR3 amino acids: CASSLLNEKLFF. In nucleotides, the CDR3 is TGTGCCAGCAGCTTACTTAATGAAAAACTGTTTTTT.

This clonotype was picked up many times. The chain employs TRBV5-1 and TRBJ2-7; 7 bases match TRBD1. Trimming at V came to 0 bases and at J to 3 bases, leaving 6 bases not matched to a gene. The CDR3 covers 15 residues. CDR1 is SGHRS, CDR2 YFSETQ, per germline. CDR3 region: CASSLGAGGVYEQYF. The CDR3 bases are TGCGCCAGCAGCTTGGGGGCAGGGGGTGTCTACGAGCAGTACTTC.

The table lists this clonotype with many counts. J is TRBJ2-5 and V is TRBV29-1, with 9 positions matching TRBD2. The CDR3 contains 15 residues. CDR1 SQVTM and CDR2 ANQGSEA come from the germline V gene. Trimming removed 3 bases from V and 2 bases from J; junction bases left unmatched: 7. This CDR3 is CSVDQSSGIQETQYF. CDR3 DNA sequence: TGCAGCGTTGATCAGTCTAGCGGGATTCAAGAGACCCAGTACTTC.

This clonotype was seen many times. The chain has TRBV10-3 and TRBJ2-5; D unclear. V dropped 4 bases and J dropped 4 bases, with 1 base sitting between them. Looked up from germline, CDR1 is ENHRY and CDR2 is SYGVKD. The CDR3 runs 10 residues. The CDR3 loop reads CAISGETQYF. The DNA of the CDR3 is TGTGCCATCAGTGGAGAGACCCAGTACTTC.

This clonotype appeared many times. The rearrangement links TRBV27 to TRBJ2-1; D perhaps matches TRBD2 (6 bases). Trimming cost V 2 bases and J 9 bases, with 17 bases left between them. The CDR3 extends over 15 amino acids. CDR1 is MNHEY, CDR2 SMNVEV, per germline (reference sequence). The CDR3: CASSLILGTPIEQFF. The CDR3 region has the DNA TGTGCCAGCAGTTTAATTCTCGGGACTCCGATTGAGCAGTTCTTC.

This clonotype showed up many times. V gene TRBV27 combines with J gene TRBJ2-3, with D unclear. Germline CDR1 is MNHEY and CDR2 is SMNVEV (reference sequence). The V end lost 4 bases, the J end lost 3 bases, and 11 bases lay between the germline ends. The CDR3 extends over 14 amino acids. DNA of the CDR3: TGTGCCAGCAGTTGGGCTGGTTTGACAGATACGCAGTATTTT. Translation: CASSWAGLTDTQYF.

This clonotype came up many times. The V and J genes are TRBV4-3 and TRBJ2-2; no definite D call. The germline V gene has CDR1 LGHNA and CDR2 YSLEER. V lost 1 base and J lost 0, with 6 bases in between. This CDR3 spans 15 amino acids. DNA of the CDR3: TGCGCCAGCAGCCAAGTCACGGCGAACACCGGGGAGCTGTTTTTT. Encoded protein: CASSQVTANTGELFF.

The CDR3 region has the DNA TGCGCCAGCAGCCAGGGGACTAGCGGGGGTAGCGAGCAGTTCTTC. Its translation: CASSQGTSGGSEQFF. This sequence joins TRBV4-3 and TRBJ2-1, with TRBD2 identical over 14 bases. The CDR3 is 15 amino acids. Germline V CDR1 and CDR2: LGHNA, YSLEER. V shed 3 bases, J shed 10 bases, and the junction held 5 bases outside the gene matches.

This clonotype came up a few times. CDR3 coding DNA: TGTGCCAGCTCACCCGAACAGGGGGCCTCCTTCTACAATGAGCAGTTCTTC. This translates into CASSPEQGASFYNEQFF. The gene calls are TRBV18 and TRBJ2-1, with 9 positions matching TRBD1. CDR3 length: 17 residues. Germline CDR1 and CDR2: KGHSH and LQKENI. The ends lost 3 bases at V and 3 bases at J; junction bases unmatched: 9.

In its sample, this clonotype was seen many times. This sequence joins TRBV6-1 and TRBJ1-1; D possibly corresponds to TRBD1 (5 bases). Per germline, CDR1 MNHNS and CDR2 SASEGT. There are 14 residues in the CDR3. Between the trimmed V and J ends, which lost 7 bases and 5 bases, there was a span of 17 bases. CDR3 nucleotides: TGTGCCAGCATCCCAGGGCTTCGCGATACTGAAGCTTTCTTT. As protein: CASIPGLRDTEAFF.

This clonotype was observed at least ten times. V is TRBV14 and J is TRBJ2-1; 15 bases map to TRBD2. J lost 0 bases, V lost 1 base, and 4 bases had no gene match. In germline, CDR1 is SGHDN, CDR2 FVKESK. The CDR3 runs to 19 residues. CDR3 nucleotide sequence: TGTGCCAGCAGCCAAGTATCGGGACTAGCGGGGGGCTCCTACAATGAGCAGTTCTTC. Translating it yields CASSQVSGLAGGSYNEQFF.